This T cell receptor (beta chain) was sequenced during a study of T cells in narcolepsy. Background on the study: Patients with NT1 or NT2 and healthy control donors were enrolled. Study-wide results and caveats: No autoreactive T cell clone sequences appeared in some memory CD4+ repertoires.

This clone was recorded once. Its target is not known. The CDR3 covers 15 residues. Looked up from germline, CDR1 is SGHAT and CDR2 is FQNNGV. Between the trimmed V and J ends, which lost 0 bases and 0 bases, there was a span of 8 bases. This table comes from immunoSEQ multiplex PCR, and its TCRdb copy is limited to in-frame clones, with some not included. The table has about 15,000 clones, 85% to 90% seen once. The chain carries TRBV11-2 and TRBJ1-1; no firm D call. The sequence derives from a human donor in good health. Material for sequencing was memory (CD45RA-) CD4+ T cells from blood. The CDR3 DNA follows: TGTGCCAGCAGCTTAGATGGCGGGTTGAACACTGAAGCTTTCTTT. Translated: CASSLDGGLNTEAFF.